Shown below are 15 T cell receptor beta chains from a single sample sequenced in a study of blood T cell repertoires in COVID-19. Profiled with immunoSEQ multiplex PCR; TCRdb holds only in-frame clones, not every one. The sample includes fewer than 350,000 clones, around 90% of them seen just once. Material: PBMCs or T cells enriched from blood (not recorded which). The source of these receptors is a man between 60 and 75 years old who had recovered from COVID-19.

J is TRBJ2-5 and V is TRBV5-1; TRBD1 matches at 7 bases. Germline loops: CDR1 SGHRS, CDR2 YFSETQ. This CDR3 has 15 amino acids. The V gene end was trimmed by 4 bases and the J gene end by 5 bases; junction bases not matched to a gene: 11. In DNA, the CDR3 is TGCGCCAGCAGCCCCGAGGGACAGATGGGGGAGACCCAGTACTTC. This translates into CASSPEGQMGETQYF.

Only a few counts were recorded for this clone. The chain is built from TRBV5-1 and TRBJ2-2; possible D gene TRBD1, 6 bases. Deletions cut 1 base from V and 5 bases from J, with 15 bases between. Germline V CDR1 and CDR2: SGHRS, YFSETQ. CDR3 length: 16 amino acids. CDR3 bases: TGCGCCAGCAGCTTGTTAGAACAGGGCGGGACCGGGGAGCTGTTTTTT. Encoded protein: CASSLLEQGGTGELFF.

The chain uses TRBV27 and TRBJ2-7, with 9 bases fitting TRBD1. The V segment lost 6 bases and the J segment 3 bases; nucleotides outside the gene matches: 9. CDR1 and CDR2 (germline): MNHEY, SMNVEV (reference sequence). The CDR3 consists of 15 residues. Here the CDR3 DNA reads TGTGCCAGCAGGCAACCGGGACAGGGAGACTACGAGCAGTACTTC. It translates to CASRQPGQGDYEQYF.

This clone was seen more than once but under ten times. The J gene is TRBJ2-7, the V gene TRBV3-1 (or the pseudogene TRBV3-2), with D perhaps TRBD2 (6 bases). The germline V and J ends were trimmed by 5 bases and 2 bases, with 16 bases remaining between them. The CDR3 is made up of 15 amino acids. Germline CDR1 LGHDT, CDR2 YNNKEL (reference sequence). Written as DNA, the CDR3 is TGTGCCAGCAGCGACTTTGGGGGGAGTACCTACGAGCAGTACTTC. It specifies CASSDFGGSTYEQYF.

The chain links TRBV24-1 to TRBJ2-3; D might be TRBD1 (5 bases). V gave up 5 bases and J gave up 6 bases, with 17 bases separating them. Germline values: CDR1 KGHDR, CDR2 SFDVKD. This CDR3 has 15 amino acids. CDR3 in DNA: TGTGCCACCAGTGGAAGCGACAGCCCCATTGATACGCAGTATTTT. It is translated as CATSGSDSPIDTQYF.

The chain carries TRBV18 and TRBJ2-3; weak D call: TRBD2 (6 bases). The CDR3 loop spans 15 amino acids. V lost 5 bases, J lost 1 base, and 13 bases lay in between. Germline loops: CDR1 KGHSH, CDR2 LQKENI. CDR3 residues: CASSLSGLGTDTQYF. The CDR3 DNA is TGTGCCAGCTCATTGAGCGGGCTGGGCACAGATACGCAGTATTTT.

The CDR3 bases are TGTGCCAGCAGCCTAAGACAGTCCCGAGGCAATCAGCCCCAGCATTTT. Amino acids: CASSLRQSRGNQPQHF. V gene TRBV7-2 combines with J gene TRBJ1-5; possibly TRBD1 for D (5 bases). The CDR3 length is 16 residues. The germline V gene encodes CDR1 SGHTA and CDR2 FQGNSA. V was shortened by 5 bases and J by 2 bases, with 16 bases between the two germline ends.

The chain is built from TRBV28 and TRBJ1-1; D remains unclear. Trimming took 8 bases from V and 1 from J, leaving 11 bases between them. CDR3 length: 13 amino acids. Per germline, CDR1 MDHEN and CDR2 SYDVKM. CDR3 amino acids: CASRVLQNTEAFF. The CDR3 DNA reads as TGTGCCAGCCGGGTCCTTCAGAACACTGAAGCTTTCTTT.

The rearrangement joins TRBV7-9 to TRBJ1-2; possibly TRBD1 for D (5 bases). Germline V gene sequence: CDR1 SEHNR, CDR2 FQNEAQ (reference sequence). Trimming removed 8 bases from V and 11 bases from J, with 15 bases in between. This CDR3 region has 11 residues. The CDR3 DNA is TGTGCCAGCTCTCGGGGGGACTCGTACACCTTC. This translates into CASSRGDSYTF.

J is TRBJ1-3 and V is TRBV28, with no clear D. This CDR3 spans 14 amino acids. Germline values: CDR1 MDHEN, CDR2 SYDVKM. V gave up 4 bases and J gave up 2 bases, with 9 bases separating them. This CDR3 reads CASSSLIPGNTIYF. The CDR3 region has the DNA TGTGCCAGCAGTTCCCTAATACCTGGAAACACCATATATTTT.

The chain links TRBV5-1 to TRBJ2-5; no definite D call. Germline assignment: CDR1 SGHRS and CDR2 YFSETQ. There are 14 residues in the CDR3. The germline V and J ends were trimmed by 0 bases and 0 bases, with 6 bases remaining between them. CDR3 DNA: TGCGCCAGCAGCTTGGATGTCAACCAAGAGACCCAGTACTTC. This gives the protein CASSLDVNQETQYF.

This clone has a handful of counts. This rearrangement joins TRBV11-2 to TRBJ2-3; 7 positions agree with TRBD2. The V and J ends lost 5 bases and 4 bases, in that order; junction bases with no gene match: 12. CDR3 length equals 16 residues. Per germline, CDR1 SGHAT and CDR2 FQNNGV. This CDR3 is CASSPMARTSADTQYF. The CDR3 DNA is TGTGCCAGCAGCCCTATGGCCCGGACTAGTGCAGATACGCAGTATTTT.

This chain joins TRBV28 and TRBJ1-5; perhaps TRBD1 as D (5 bases). Trimming removed 3 bases from V and 2 bases from J, with 17 bases in between. This CDR3 comprises 17 residues. The germline gives CDR1 MDHEN, CDR2 SYDVKM. The DNA for the CDR3 is TGTGCCAGCAGTTTCACTTGGTCGGGGGTTGGCAATCAGCCCCAGCATTTT. It is translated as CASSFTWSGVGNQPQHF.

The chain has TRBV19 and TRBJ1-5; 10 nucleotides align to TRBD1. V gave up 8 bases and J gave up 2 bases; unmatched junction bases: 12. Germline V lookup: CDR1 LNHDA, CDR2 SQIVND (reference sequence). This CDR3 region has 17 residues. In DNA, the CDR3 is TGTGCCAGTTGTTGTCGACAGGGGGCTTTCGGCAATCAGCCCCAGCATTTT. Protein product: CASCCRQGAFGNQPQHF. The complete variable domain, with remaining parts taken from reference TRBV19 and TRBJ1-5, reads DGGITQSPKYLFRKEGQNVTLSCEQNLNHDAMYWYRQDPGQGLRLIYYSQIVNDFQKGDIAEGYSVSREKKESFPLTVTSAQKNPTAFYLCASCCRQGAFGNQPQHFGDGTRLSIL.

V usage is TRBV29-1 and J usage is TRBJ1-4, with TRBD1 matching over 8 bases. CDR3 length: 14 amino acids. V lost 4 bases and J lost 3; bases outside the gene matches: 4. CDR1 is SQVTM and CDR2 is ANQGSEA in the germline V gene. Here the CDR3 DNA reads TGCAGCGTTGGGGGGGACAGGTCTAATGAAAAACTGTTTTTT. It codes for CSVGGDRSNEKLFF.